The rows below give T cell receptor beta chains drawn from one sample of a study of T cell repertoires in cytomegalovirus infection. No antigen has been identified for these receptors. From the reads, TCRdb called clonotypes with MiXCR, one entry per CDR3 protein. The table includes about 700,000 distinct CDR3 sequences, around 31% detected once. Sample: cultured PBMCs, taken from culture after CMV antigen stimulation. The source of these receptors is a human donor in good health (CMV status not recorded). Some clones in this sample may be carry-over from other donors' samples. CDR3s include the opening cysteine and the closing phenylalanine or tryptophan. A D gene is named only where the DNA matches it firmly.

v_call	d_call	j_call	cdr3_aa
TRBV11-2	.	TRBJ2-1	CASSLSQLHTEQFF
TRBV20-1	.	TRBJ1-6	CSATRSSYNSPLHF
TRBV20-1	TRBD2	TRBJ2-3	CSARPLLAGLVDTQYF
TRBV7-2	.	TRBJ1-6	CASSRDNSPLHF
TRBV7-2	TRBD1	TRBJ1-4	CASSAQGGRGNEKLFF
TRBV7-6	.	TRBJ2-1	CASSLSEDGEQFF
TRBV12-3/TRBV12-4	TRBD1	TRBJ2-2	CASSFQGARTGELFF
TRBV7-2	TRBD1	TRBJ1-5	CASSYQGGQPQHF
TRBV5-6	.	TRBJ1-2	CASSPAPLIGGYTF
TRBV20-1	.	TRBJ1-5	CSARVESQPQHF
TRBV12-3/TRBV12-4	.	TRBJ1-2	CASSLISGSHYGYTF
TRBV7-2	TRBD1	TRBJ2-1	CASRLDRGDYNEQFF
TRBV28	.	TRBJ1-6	CASSSGPSGLHF
TRBV12-3/TRBV12-4	.	TRBJ2-2	CASSLWSTGELFF
TRBV20-1	TRBD1	TRBJ2-7	CSAASTTGSFVEQYF
TRBV7-2	.	TRBJ2-3	CASSFVLAISTDTQYF
TRBV7-2	.	TRBJ2-1	CASRIRRSLYNEQFF
TRBV12-3/TRBV12-4	.	TRBJ2-5	CASSLSGFQTQYF
TRBV4-3	.	TRBJ2-3	CTSSQDRGSTDTQYF
TRBV10-3	.	TRBJ1-5	CAISWDRNQPQHF
TRBV7-2	.	TRBJ2-1	CASSSAGESREQFF
TRBV18	.	TRBJ1-1	CASCSSPDTEAFF
TRBV10-3	.	TRBJ2-1	CAIRGVVYNEQFF
TRBV29-1	.	TRBJ1-1	CSAGPAAETNTEAFF
TRBV7-2	.	TRBJ2-1	CASSSTDQQFF
TRBV19	.	TRBJ2-7	CATRDGSRDEQYF
TRBV20-1	.	TRBJ2-1	CSASRRLGYNEQFF
TRBV7-2	.	TRBJ1-2	CASSPPGADF
TRBV6-8	.	TRBJ2-7	CASSYEPGESYEQYF
TRBV6-1	.	TRBJ1-5	CASSRTLAHDQPQHF
TRBV2	.	TRBJ2-3	CASSERGARDTQYF
TRBV4-3	.	TRBJ2-3	CASSPGAGDGDTQYF
TRBV5-4	TRBD2	TRBJ2-1	CASLESSGPYNEQFF
TRBV7-8	.	TRBJ2-1	CASRRSFLRGGGSSSYNEQFF
TRBV3-1	TRBD1	TRBJ1-3	CASSQDRDRGNTIYF
TRBV29-1	.	TRBJ2-1	CSGGGGSYNEQFF
TRBV5-1	.	TRBJ1-6	CASSLVSGRDNSPLHF
TRBV29-1	.	TRBJ1-2	CSVADKNNYGYTF
TRBV4-1	.	TRBJ1-6	CASSQRMGSPLHF
TRBV2	TRBD2	TRBJ2-1	CASTDIAGANIEQFF
TRBV7-9	.	TRBJ1-4	CASSSVALLNEKLFF